The 20 T cell receptor beta chains given below trace back to one sample, sequenced in a study of blood T cell repertoires in COVID-19. This table comes from immunoSEQ multiplex PCR, and its TCRdb copy is limited to in-frame clones, with some not included. The table records over 200,000 clones, about 83% of them present only once. The specimen sequenced was peripheral blood. These receptors came from a man aged 35 to 55 with active or convalescent COVID-19.

V and J are TRBV30 and TRBJ1-1, with D tentatively TRBD1 (5 bases). From germline, CDR1 is GTSNPN and CDR2 SVGIG (reference sequence). Trimming took 4 bases from V and 2 from J, leaving 17 bases between them. This CDR3 is 15 amino acids long. In DNA form, the CDR3 reads TGTGCCTGGACTCTGAGAGGCAGGGCCAACACTGAAGCTTTCTTT. Protein product: CAWTLRGRANTEAFF.

This clone has only one observation. This chain links TRBV29-1 with TRBJ2-1, with 11 nucleotides matching TRBD2. V trimming: 4 bases; J trimming: 6 bases; junction bases outside the gene matches: 8. The CDR3 spans 15 residues. Germline V lookup: CDR1 SQVTM, CDR2 ANQGSEA. CDR3 sequence (DNA): TGCAGCGTTGTGGGACTAGCGGAGAGGGGCAATGAGCAGTTCTTC. Amino acids: CSVVGLAERGNEQFF.

This chain links TRBV7-8 with TRBJ2-3, with 10 positions matching TRBD1. The CDR3 has 15 residues. Looked up from germline, CDR1 is SGHVS and CDR2 is FQNEAQ. V gave up 4 bases and J gave up 5 bases; unmatched junction bases: 6. The CDR3 loop reads CASSSTGTGVDTQYF. The DNA of the CDR3 is TGTGCCAGCAGCTCCACCGGGACAGGGGTAGATACGCAGTATTTT.

CDR3 nucleotides: TGCGCCAGCAGCCAAGAACGACTAGCGGGAGCCGGGGAGCTGTTTTTT. It codes for CASSQERLAGAGELFF. The chain employs TRBV4-1 and TRBJ2-2; 12 nucleotides match TRBD2. The V gene end was trimmed by 0 bases and the J gene end by 6 bases; junction bases not matched to a gene: 2. The length of the CDR3 is 16 residues. Germline loops: CDR1 MGHRA, CDR2 YSYEKL.

The CDR3 sequence: CASSSHKTGRAYEQYF. CDR3 DNA sequence: TGTGCCAGCAGTTCGCACAAGACAGGGAGAGCCTACGAGCAGTACTTC. The J gene is TRBJ2-7, the V gene TRBV28; 7 nucleotides align to TRBD1. The CDR3 length is 16 residues. The germline CDR1 and CDR2 sequences are MDHEN and SYDVKM. The trim removed 4 bases at V and 2 bases at J, leaving 11 bases unmatched.

The V gene is TRBV25-1, the J gene TRBJ2-2; D is possibly TRBD1 (6 bases). Germline lookup yields CDR1 MGHDK and CDR2 SYGVNS. CDR3 size: 17 residues. The germline V and J ends were trimmed by 4 bases and 0 bases, with 15 bases remaining between them. CDR3: CASSAGTTNANTGELFF. The CDR3 DNA reads as TGTGCCAGCAGTGCCGGGACAACGAATGCGAACACCGGGGAGCTGTTTTTT.

This clone was counted a single time. This chain joins TRBV7-6 and TRBJ1-2; TRBD1 is a possible D gene (5 bases). The CDR3 sequence is 17 residues long. V was shortened by 3 bases and J by 3 bases, with 20 bases between the two germline ends. Germline loops: CDR1 SGHVS, CDR2 FNYEAQ. The CDR3 reads CASSFSSGAGSYYGYTF. DNA for the CDR3: TGTGCCAGCAGCTTTTCTTCGGGTGCAGGGTCGTACTATGGCTACACCTTC.

The genes are TRBV5-6 and TRBJ1-1; D gene uncertain. There are 13 residues in the CDR3. The germline CDR1 and CDR2 sequences are SGHDT and YYEEEE. The ends were cut back, 4 bases at V and 0 bases at J, with 7 bases in the middle. Written as DNA, the CDR3 is TGTGCCAGCAGCCCTCTAGTGAACACTGAAGCTTTCTTT. It codes for CASSPLVNTEAFF.

This clone was observed many times. The V and J genes are TRBV2 and TRBJ2-3, with D possibly being TRBD2 (5 bases). Germline V gives CDR1 SNHLY, CDR2 FYNNEI. This CDR3 is 13 amino acids long. Trimming left V 3 bases short and J 6 bases short, with 10 bases between. The CDR3 sequence: CASSDSGEDTQYF. The CDR3 DNA sequence: TGTGCCAGCAGTGATTCCGGGGAGGATACGCAGTATTTT.

This chain connects TRBV20-1 to TRBJ2-1, with D maybe TRBD1 (5 bases). The germline V gene encodes CDR1 DFQATT and CDR2 SNEGSKA (reference sequence). The length of the CDR3 is 15 residues. Trimming shortened V by 3 bases and J by 2 bases, and 14 bases separated the two germline ends. In DNA form, the CDR3 reads TGCAGTGCTAGTGTACGGGCGGACACCTACAATGAGCAGTTCTTC. This gives the protein CSASVRADTYNEQFF.

J is TRBJ1-3 and V is TRBV28, with 8 bases fitting TRBD1. J gave up 3 bases and V 7 bases, and 14 bases lay outside the gene matches. CDR3 length: 17 residues. The germline CDR1 and CDR2 sequences are MDHEN and SYDVKM. The CDR3 DNA reads as TGTGCCAGCAACGCTTACGTTCAGGGGGCGCGTGGAAACACCATATATTTT. This sequence encodes CASNAYVQGARGNTIYF.

V gene TRBV27 combines with J gene TRBJ1-4; 11 nucleotides align to TRBD1. V lost 8 bases and J lost 5; bases outside the gene matches: 10. The CDR3 extends over 16 amino acids. CDR1 and CDR2 from the germline V gene are MNHEY and SMNVEV (reference sequence). In DNA form, the CDR3 reads TGTGCCAGCTGCCGGGACAGGGGGGGAAAGAATGAAAAACTGTTTTTT. Translating gives CASCRDRGGKNEKLFF.

J is TRBJ2-1 and V is TRBV7-3, with TRBD1 as a possible D gene (6 bases). Per the germline V gene, CDR1 is SGHTA and CDR2 is FQGTGA. The V and J ends lost 4 bases and 7 bases respectively, with 8 bases between them. The CDR3 consists of 12 residues. The CDR3 sequence: CASSSRGNEQFF. The DNA for the CDR3 is TGTGCCAGCAGCTCAAGGGGGAATGAGCAGTTCTTC.

The V and J genes are TRBV3-1 (or the pseudogene TRBV3-2) and TRBJ2-5; no clear D. The V gene's germline CDR1 is LGHDT and CDR2 YNNKEL (reference sequence). CDR3 length: 14 residues. The ends were cut back, 0 bases at V and 4 bases at J, with 9 bases in the middle. The CDR3 here is CASSQDHFGETQYF. The CDR3 DNA follows: TGTGCCAGCAGCCAAGATCACTTCGGAGAGACCCAGTACTTC.

J is TRBJ1-2 and V is TRBV4-1, with TRBD1 identical over 7 bases. Germline assignment: CDR1 MGHRA and CDR2 YSYEKL. The trim removed 3 bases at V and 7 bases at J, leaving 2 bases unmatched. The CDR3 has 12 amino acids. CDR3 in amino acids: CASSQGQIGYTF. The CDR3 DNA sequence: TGCGCCAGCAGCCAGGGACAGATTGGCTACACCTTC.

This chain connects TRBV27 to TRBJ2-1; D possibly corresponds to TRBD2 (6 bases). The length of the CDR3 is 13 residues. The germline V and J ends were trimmed by 2 bases and 6 bases, with 8 bases remaining between them. CDR1 and CDR2 (germline): MNHEY, SMNVEV (reference sequence). The CDR3 DNA follows: TGTGCCAGCAGTTTAGGGACTGTCAATGAGCAGTTCTTC. Protein sequence: CASSLGTVNEQFF.

This clone occurred many times. This sample includes further DNA sequences coding for the same CDR3. J is TRBJ2-7 and V is TRBV23-1; TRBD1 matches 11 bases. TRBV23-1 is given ORF status, its function remaining uncertain. The CDR3 is 17 amino acids. Trimming took 7 bases from V and 4 from J; bases not matched to a gene: 15. DNA of the CDR3: TGCGCCAGCAAATCACGGGGGAAGGGACAGGGGGTTTACGAGCAGTACTTC. Its protein product is CASKSRGKGQGVYEQYF.

This chain connects TRBV19 to TRBJ2-3; 7 bases match TRBD2. CDR1 LNHDA and CDR2 SQIVND come from the germline V gene (reference sequence). The CDR3 totals 17 residues. Trimming took 0 bases from V and 3 from J; bases not matched to a gene: 9. CDR3 DNA sequence: TGTGCCAGTAGTATAGATCCCCCCGGGGGAGGGACAGATACGCAGTATTTT. This gives the protein CASSIDPPGGGTDTQYF.

The V gene is TRBV13, the J gene TRBJ2-7; 7 nucleotides align to TRBD2. From germline, CDR1 is PRHDT and CDR2 FYEKMQ (reference sequence). The CDR3 totals 13 residues. The ends lost 4 bases at V and 3 bases at J; junction bases unmatched: 3. DNA for the CDR3: TGTGCCAGCAGCTCGGGGGGACGCTACGAGCAGTACTTC. It codes for CASSSGGRYEQYF.

The chain carries TRBV4-1 and TRBJ1-6; D gene uncertain. Germline lookup yields CDR1 MGHRA and CDR2 YSYEKL. The V and J ends lost 1 base and 8 bases respectively, with 6 bases between them. The CDR3 covers 13 residues. In DNA form, the CDR3 reads TGCGCCAGCAGCCAAGGGCTCGATTCACCCCTCCACTTT. This encodes CASSQGLDSPLHF.